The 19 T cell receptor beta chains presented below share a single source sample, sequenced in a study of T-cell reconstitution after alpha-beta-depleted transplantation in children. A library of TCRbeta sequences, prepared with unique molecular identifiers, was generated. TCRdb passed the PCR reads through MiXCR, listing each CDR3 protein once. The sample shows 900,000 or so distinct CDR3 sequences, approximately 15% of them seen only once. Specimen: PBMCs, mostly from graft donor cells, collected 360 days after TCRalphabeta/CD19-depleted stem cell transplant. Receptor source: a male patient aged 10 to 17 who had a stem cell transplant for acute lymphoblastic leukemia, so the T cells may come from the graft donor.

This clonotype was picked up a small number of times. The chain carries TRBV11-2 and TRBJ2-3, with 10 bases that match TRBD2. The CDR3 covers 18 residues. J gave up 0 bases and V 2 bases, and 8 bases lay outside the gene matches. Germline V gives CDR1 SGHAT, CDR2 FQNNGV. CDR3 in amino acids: CASSLLPSSGGSTDTQYF. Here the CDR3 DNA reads TGTGCCAGCAGCTTACTCCCGTCTAGCGGGGGCAGCACAGATACGCAGTATTTT.

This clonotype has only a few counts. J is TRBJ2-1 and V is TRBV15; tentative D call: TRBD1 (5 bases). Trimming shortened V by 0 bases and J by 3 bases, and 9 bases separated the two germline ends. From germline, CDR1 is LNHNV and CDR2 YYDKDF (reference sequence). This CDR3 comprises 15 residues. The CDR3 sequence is CATSRDGAFYNEQFF. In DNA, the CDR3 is TGTGCCACCAGCAGAGATGGGGCCTTCTACAATGAGCAGTTCTTC.

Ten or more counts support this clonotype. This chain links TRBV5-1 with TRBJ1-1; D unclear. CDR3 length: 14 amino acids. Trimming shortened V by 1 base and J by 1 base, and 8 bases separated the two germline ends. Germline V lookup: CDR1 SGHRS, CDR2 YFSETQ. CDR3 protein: CASSLQYSNTEAFF. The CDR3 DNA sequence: TGCGCCAGCAGCTTGCAGTATTCGAACACTGAAGCTTTCTTT.

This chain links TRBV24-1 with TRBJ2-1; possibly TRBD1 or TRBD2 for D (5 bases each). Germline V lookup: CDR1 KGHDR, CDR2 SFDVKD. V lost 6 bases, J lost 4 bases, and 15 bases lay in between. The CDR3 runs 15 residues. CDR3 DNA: TGTGCCACCAGTACCCGGGACCCACCTTACAATGAGCAGTTCTTC. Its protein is CATSTRDPPYNEQFF.

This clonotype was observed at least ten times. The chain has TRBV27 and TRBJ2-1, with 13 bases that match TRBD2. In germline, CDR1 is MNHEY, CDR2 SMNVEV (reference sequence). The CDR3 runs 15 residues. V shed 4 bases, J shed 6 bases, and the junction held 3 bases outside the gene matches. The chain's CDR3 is CASSSTSGRANEQFF. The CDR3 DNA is TGTGCCAGCAGTTCCACTAGCGGGAGGGCCAATGAGCAGTTCTTC.

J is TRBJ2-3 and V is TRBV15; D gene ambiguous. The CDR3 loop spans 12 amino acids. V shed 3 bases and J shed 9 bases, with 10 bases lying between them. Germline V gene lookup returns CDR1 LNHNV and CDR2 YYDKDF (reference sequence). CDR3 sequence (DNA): TGTGCCACCAGCAGCTGGCAGAAGACGCAGTATTTT. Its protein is CATSSWQKTQYF.

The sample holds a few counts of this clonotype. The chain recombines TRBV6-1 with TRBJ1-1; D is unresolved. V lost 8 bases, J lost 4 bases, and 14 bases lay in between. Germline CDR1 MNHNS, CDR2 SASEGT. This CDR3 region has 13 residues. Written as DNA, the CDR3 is TGTGCCAGCCAACCCAATGTGGGCACTGAAGCTTTCTTT. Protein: CASQPNVGTEAFF.

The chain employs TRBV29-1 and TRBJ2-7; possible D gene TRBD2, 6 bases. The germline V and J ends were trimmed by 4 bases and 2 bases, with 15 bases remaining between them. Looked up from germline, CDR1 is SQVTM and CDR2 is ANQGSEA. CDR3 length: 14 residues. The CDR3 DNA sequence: TGCAGCGTTGTCCCTAGCGACGCGACCTACGAGCAGTACTTC. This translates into CSVVPSDATYEQYF.

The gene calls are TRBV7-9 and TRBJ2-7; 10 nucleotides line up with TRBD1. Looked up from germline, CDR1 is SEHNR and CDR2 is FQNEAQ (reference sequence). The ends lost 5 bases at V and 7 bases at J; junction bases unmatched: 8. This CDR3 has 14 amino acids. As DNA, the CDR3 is TGTGCCAGCAGCCGCCGGGACAGGGGAGGAGAGCAGTACTTC. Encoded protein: CASSRRDRGGEQYF.

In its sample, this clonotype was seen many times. The CDR3 spells CSAPGTRKYNEQFF. CDR3 in DNA: TGCAGTGCTCCCGGGACTCGAAAGTACAATGAGCAGTTCTTC. V gene TRBV20-1 combines with J gene TRBJ2-1; tentatively, D is TRBD2 (6 bases). The germline gives CDR1 DFQATT, CDR2 SNEGSKA (reference sequence). The CDR3 is 14 residues long. V was pared by 5 bases and J by 4 bases, with 15 bases between.

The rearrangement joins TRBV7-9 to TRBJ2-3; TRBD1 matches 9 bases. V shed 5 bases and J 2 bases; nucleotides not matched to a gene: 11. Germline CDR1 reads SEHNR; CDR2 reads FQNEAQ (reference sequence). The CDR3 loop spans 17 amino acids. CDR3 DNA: TGTGCCAGCAGCCACCACACCGGGACAGGGAACACAGATACGCAGTATTTT. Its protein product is CASSHHTGTGNTDTQYF.

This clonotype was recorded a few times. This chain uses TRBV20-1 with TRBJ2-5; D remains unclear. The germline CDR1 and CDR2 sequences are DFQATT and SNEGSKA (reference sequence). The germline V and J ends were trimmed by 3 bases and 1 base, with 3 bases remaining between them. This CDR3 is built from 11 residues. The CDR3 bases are TGCAGTGCTAGGATCCAAGAGACCCAGTACTTC. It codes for CSARIQETQYF.

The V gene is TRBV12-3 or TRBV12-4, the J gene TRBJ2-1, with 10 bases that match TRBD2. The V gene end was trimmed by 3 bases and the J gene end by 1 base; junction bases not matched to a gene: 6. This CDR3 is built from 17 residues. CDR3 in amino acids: CASSFLAGALSYNEQFF. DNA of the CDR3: TGTGCCAGCAGTTTTCTAGCGGGAGCTCTTTCCTACAATGAGCAGTTCTTC.

The CDR3 region is CASSQAPPSASYEQYF. The CDR3 bases are TGCGCCAGCAGCCAAGCGCCTCCCAGCGCCTCCTACGAGCAGTACTTC. The J gene is TRBJ2-7, the V gene TRBV4-1; D gene uncertain. Germline CDR1 and CDR2: MGHRA and YSYEKL. The V gene lost 1 base and the J gene lost 0 bases, with 13 bases spanning the gap. The CDR3 has 16 amino acids.

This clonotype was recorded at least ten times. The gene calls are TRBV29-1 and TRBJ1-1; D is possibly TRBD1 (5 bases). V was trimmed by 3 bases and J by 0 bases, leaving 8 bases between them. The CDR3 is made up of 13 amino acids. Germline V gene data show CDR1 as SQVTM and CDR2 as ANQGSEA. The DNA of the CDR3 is TGCAGCGTTGATCAGGGTCTGAACACTGAAGCTTTCTTT. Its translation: CSVDQGLNTEAFF.

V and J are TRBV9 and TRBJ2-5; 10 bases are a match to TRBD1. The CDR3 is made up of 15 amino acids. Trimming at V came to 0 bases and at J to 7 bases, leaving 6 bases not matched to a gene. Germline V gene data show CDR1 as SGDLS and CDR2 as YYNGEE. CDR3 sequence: CASSVEGQGSGTQYF. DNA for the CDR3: TGTGCCAGCAGCGTAGAGGGACAGGGGTCGGGGACCCAGTACTTC.

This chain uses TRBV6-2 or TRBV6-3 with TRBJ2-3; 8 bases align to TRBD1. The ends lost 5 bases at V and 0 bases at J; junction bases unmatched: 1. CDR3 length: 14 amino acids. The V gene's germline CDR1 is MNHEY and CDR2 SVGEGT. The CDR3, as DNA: TGTGCCAGCAGTAACAGGGGGAGCACAGATACGCAGTATTTT. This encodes CASSNRGSTDTQYF.

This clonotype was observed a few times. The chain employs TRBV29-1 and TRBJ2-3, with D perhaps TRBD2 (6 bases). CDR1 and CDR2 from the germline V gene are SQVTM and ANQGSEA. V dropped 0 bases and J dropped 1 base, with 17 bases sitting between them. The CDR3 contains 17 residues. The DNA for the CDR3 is TGCAGCGTTGAAGAGGAGGAGGCGGGATGGGGCACAGATACGCAGTATTTT. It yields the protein CSVEEEEAGWGTDTQYF.

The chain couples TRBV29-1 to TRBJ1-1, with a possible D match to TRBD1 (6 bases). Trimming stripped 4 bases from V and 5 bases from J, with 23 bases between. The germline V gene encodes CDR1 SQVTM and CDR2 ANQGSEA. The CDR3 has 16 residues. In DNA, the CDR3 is TGCAGCGTTGTTGGGGCAGGGGCCACCCTGTCTACTGAAGCTTTCTTT. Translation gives CSVVGAGATLSTEAFF.